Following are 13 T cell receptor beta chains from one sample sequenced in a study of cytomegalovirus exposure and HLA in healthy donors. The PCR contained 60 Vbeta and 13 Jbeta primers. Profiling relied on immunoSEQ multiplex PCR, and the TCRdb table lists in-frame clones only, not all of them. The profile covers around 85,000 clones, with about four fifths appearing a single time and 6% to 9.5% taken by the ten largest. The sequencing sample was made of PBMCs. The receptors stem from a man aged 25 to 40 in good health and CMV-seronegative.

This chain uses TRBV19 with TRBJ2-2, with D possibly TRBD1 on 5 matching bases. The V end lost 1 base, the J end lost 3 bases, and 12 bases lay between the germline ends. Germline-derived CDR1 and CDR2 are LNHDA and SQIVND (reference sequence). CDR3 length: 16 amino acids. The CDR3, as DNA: TGTGCCAGTAGTATAGGTTCCGGACATGACACCGGGGAGCTGTTTTTT. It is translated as CASSIGSGHDTGELFF.

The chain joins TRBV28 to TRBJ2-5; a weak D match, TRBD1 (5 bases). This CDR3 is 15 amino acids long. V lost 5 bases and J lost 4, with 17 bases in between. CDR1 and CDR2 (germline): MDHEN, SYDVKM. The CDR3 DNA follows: TGTGCCAGCAGTCCCCCCGGGCCCCAGGGAGAGACCCAGTACTTC. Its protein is CASSPPGPQGETQYF.

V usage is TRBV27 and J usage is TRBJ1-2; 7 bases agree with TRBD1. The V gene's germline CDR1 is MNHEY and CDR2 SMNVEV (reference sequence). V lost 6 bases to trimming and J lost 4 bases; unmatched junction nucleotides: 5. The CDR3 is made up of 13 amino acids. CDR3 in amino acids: CASRETGFYGYTF. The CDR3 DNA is TGTGCCAGCAGAGAGACAGGGTTCTATGGCTACACCTTC.

CDR3 DNA sequence: TGTGCCTGTCACGCGGGGCCTGAAGCTTTCTTT. Translating gives CACHAGPEAFF. V and J are TRBV30 and TRBJ1-1, with D tentatively TRBD1 (5 bases). Trimming left V 6 bases short and J 6 bases short, with 11 bases between. CDR1 is GTSNPN, CDR2 SVGIG, per germline (reference sequence). The CDR3 contains 11 residues.

The CDR3 DNA is TGCGCCAGCAGCCAAGTTAGGGGTGAGACCCAGTACTTC. This sequence encodes CASSQVRGETQYF. The chain joins TRBV4-3 to TRBJ2-5; D possibly corresponds to TRBD1 (5 bases). Germline V CDR1 and CDR2: LGHNA, YSLEER. This CDR3 has 13 residues. V was pared by 1 base and J by 5 bases, with 8 bases between.

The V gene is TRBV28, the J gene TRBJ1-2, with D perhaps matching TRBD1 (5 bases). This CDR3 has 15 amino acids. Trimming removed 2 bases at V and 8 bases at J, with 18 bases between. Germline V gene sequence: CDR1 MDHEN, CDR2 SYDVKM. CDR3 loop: CASSLGPGLSGGYTF. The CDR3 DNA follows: TGTGCCAGCAGTTTAGGTCCAGGGTTATCAGGCGGCTACACCTTC.

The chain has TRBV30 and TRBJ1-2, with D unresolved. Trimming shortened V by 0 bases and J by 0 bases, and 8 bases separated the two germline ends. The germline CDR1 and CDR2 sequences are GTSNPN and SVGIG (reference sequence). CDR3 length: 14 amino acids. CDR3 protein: CAWSVRVTNYGYTF. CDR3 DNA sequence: TGTGCCTGGAGTGTACGGGTTACTAACTATGGCTACACCTTC.

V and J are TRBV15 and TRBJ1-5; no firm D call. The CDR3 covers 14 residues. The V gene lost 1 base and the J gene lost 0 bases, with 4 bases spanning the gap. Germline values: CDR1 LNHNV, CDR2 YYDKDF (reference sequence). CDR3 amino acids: CATSRAYSNQPQHF. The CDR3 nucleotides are TGTGCCACCAGCAGAGCCTATAGCAATCAGCCCCAGCATTTT.

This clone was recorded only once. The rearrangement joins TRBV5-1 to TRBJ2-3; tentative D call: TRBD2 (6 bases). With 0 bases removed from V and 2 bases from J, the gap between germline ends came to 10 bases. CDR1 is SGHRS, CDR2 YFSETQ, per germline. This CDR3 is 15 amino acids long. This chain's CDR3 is CASSLVSGYTDTQYF. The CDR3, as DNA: TGCGCCAGCAGCTTGGTTAGCGGATACACAGATACGCAGTATTTT.

CDR3 sequence reads: CASSAQGSSYNSPLHF. The CDR3 nucleotides are TGCGCCAGCAGCGCCCAGGGGAGCTCCTATAATTCACCCCTCCACTTT. V and J are TRBV5-1 and TRBJ1-6; tentative D call: TRBD1 (6 bases). This CDR3 spans 16 amino acids. The ends were cut back, 4 bases at V and 0 bases at J, with 11 bases in the middle. Per the germline V gene, CDR1 is SGHRS and CDR2 is YFSETQ. Drawing the rest from reference TRBV5-1 and TRBJ1-6, the complete variable domain is KAGVTQTPRYLIKTRGQQVTLSCSPISGHRSVSWYQQTPGQGLQFLFEYFSETQRNKGNFPGRFSGRQFSNSRSEMNVSTLELGDSALYLCASSAQGSSYNSPLHFGNGTRLTVT.

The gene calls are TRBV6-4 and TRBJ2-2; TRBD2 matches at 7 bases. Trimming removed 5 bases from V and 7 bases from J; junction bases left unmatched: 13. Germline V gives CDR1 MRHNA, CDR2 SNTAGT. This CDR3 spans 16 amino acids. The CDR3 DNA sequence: TGTGCCAGCAGTAGGCGCAGCGGGGAGAAATTCGGGGAGCTGTTTTTT. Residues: CASSRRSGEKFGELFF.

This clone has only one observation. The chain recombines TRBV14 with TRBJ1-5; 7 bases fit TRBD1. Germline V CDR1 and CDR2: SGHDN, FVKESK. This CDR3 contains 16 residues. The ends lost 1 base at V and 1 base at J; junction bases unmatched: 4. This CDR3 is CASSQGPTGSNQPQHF. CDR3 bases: TGTGCCAGCAGCCAAGGTCCGACAGGGAGCAATCAGCCCCAGCATTTT.

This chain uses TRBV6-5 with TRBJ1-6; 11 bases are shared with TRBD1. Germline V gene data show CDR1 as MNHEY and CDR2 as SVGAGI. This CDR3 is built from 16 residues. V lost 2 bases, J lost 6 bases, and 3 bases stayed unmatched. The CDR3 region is CASSYRDRGSNSPLHF. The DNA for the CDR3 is TGTGCCAGCAGTTACCGGGACAGGGGGAGTAATTCACCCCTCCACTTT.